A single T cell receptor beta chain is shown here with its context. The antigen is not known. The CDR3 length is 15 residues. This sample stems from a study of cytomegalovirus exposure and HLA in healthy donors. Findings of the study overall: A later analysis appeared to link common viral pathogens to several of the most significant clusters.

PCR primers comprised 60 Vbeta and 13 Jbeta primers. Clones were read by immunoSEQ multiplex PCR, and TCRdb kept only the in-frame ones, dropping some. The sample carries roughly 100,000 clones, roughly 71% recorded once. The sequence was obtained from a man aged 45 to 65 in good health and CMV-seronegative. Specimen: PBMCs. This chain joins TRBV21-1 and TRBJ1-1; the D segment call TRBD1 is taken from the table without a DNA check. TRBV21-1 is annotated as a pseudogene. Here the CDR3 DNA reads TGTGCCAGCAGTTTAACCCCACTTGACATGATTGAAGCTTTCTTT. This translates into CASSLTPLDMIEAFF.